Following are 20 T cell receptor beta chains from one sample sequenced in a study of neurological immune-mediated disorders. TCRdb passed the 5' RACE reads through MiXCR, listing each CDR3 protein once. The sample has roughly 56,000 distinct CDR3 sequences; about 10% are singletons. Source material: PBMCs. The receptors here all came from a man in his 60s in good health.

This clonotype occurred many times. V is TRBV7-9 and J is TRBJ2-1; TRBD2 matches 9 bases. This CDR3 comprises 15 residues. V shed 1 base and J 2 bases; nucleotides not matched to a gene: 0. Germline V gene sequence: CDR1 SEHNR, CDR2 FQNEAQ (reference sequence). Here the CDR3 reads CASSLGGGAYNEQFF. In DNA form, the CDR3 reads TGTGCCAGCAGCTTAGGCGGGGGGGCCTACAATGAGCAGTTCTTC. Using reference TRBV7-9 and TRBJ2-1 for the parts outside the CDR3, the full variable domain is DTGVSQNPRHKITKRGQNVTFRCDPISEHNRLYWYRQTLGQGPEFLTYFQNEAQLEKSRLLSDRFSAERPKGSFSTLEIQRTEQGDSAMYLCASSLGGGAYNEQFFGPGTRLTVL.

This clonotype was seen repeatedly, ten times or more. This rearrangement joins TRBV5-6 to TRBJ2-1; 8 positions match TRBD2. The CDR3 spans 19 residues. Germline loops: CDR1 SGHDT, CDR2 YYEEEE. Losses at the gene ends were 0 bases for V and 0 bases for J; bases not matched to a gene: 11. The CDR3 nucleotides are TGTGCCAGCAGCTTGGCCCAGCGGGGGCCTGAGAGCTCCTACAATGAGCAGTTCTTC. It translates to CASSLAQRGPESSYNEQFF.

This clonotype was recorded at least ten times. This chain uses TRBV6-5 with TRBJ1-1, with a weak D call TRBD1 (6 bases). Germline assignment: CDR1 MNHEY and CDR2 SVGAGI. Between the trimmed V and J ends, which lost 6 bases and 6 bases, there was a span of 14 bases. This CDR3 comprises 13 residues. This CDR3 reads CASRVRGGAEAFF. Written as DNA, the CDR3 is TGTGCCAGCAGGGTACGAGGGGGAGCTGAAGCTTTCTTT.

This clonotype was seen a handful of times. V is TRBV11-2 and J is TRBJ1-2; 9 positions agree with TRBD1. CDR1 SGHAT and CDR2 FQNNGV come from the germline V gene. This CDR3 region has 16 residues. V shed 3 bases, J shed 6 bases, and the junction held 11 bases outside the gene matches. The CDR3 DNA sequence: TGTGCCAGCAGCTTCACCCCCTCTTGGACAGGGGATGGCTACACCTTC. It is translated as CASSFTPSWTGDGYTF.

This clonotype has ten or more counts. The V gene is TRBV6-5, the J gene TRBJ2-3; 8 bases map to TRBD1. V gave up 5 bases and J gave up 0 bases; unmatched junction bases: 7. This CDR3 is 16 amino acids long. In germline, CDR1 is MNHEY, CDR2 SVGAGI. The CDR3 protein is CASSVTGTGSTDTQYF. CDR3 DNA: TGTGCCAGCAGTGTGACCGGGACAGGCAGCACAGATACGCAGTATTTT.

This clonotype was recorded many times. Possible read error: a much larger clone is one base away. The chain combines TRBV29-1 with TRBJ2-5; D possibly corresponds to TRBD2 (5 bases). The CDR3 runs to 13 residues. The germline gives CDR1 SQVTM, CDR2 ANQGSEA. In DNA form, the CDR3 reads TGCAGCGTTGATGTGGGATTTGGGGAGACCCGGTACTTC. Amino acids: CSVDVGFGETRYF. Using reference TRBV29-1 and TRBJ2-5 for the parts outside the CDR3, the full variable domain is SAVISQKPSRDICQRGTSLTIQCQVDSQVTMMFWYRQQPGQSLTLIATANQGSEATYESGFVIDKFPISRPNLTFSTLTVSNMSPEDSSIYLCSVDVGFGETRYFGPGTRLLVL.

This clonotype occurred many times. The chain employs TRBV7-2 and TRBJ1-5; TRBD1 matches 7 bases. The CDR3 is 17 amino acids. Germline CDR1 is SGHTA and CDR2 is FQGNSA. Trimming at V came to 3 bases and at J to 2 bases, leaving 10 bases not matched to a gene. CDR3 protein: CASSFAVQGIGNQPQHF. DNA of the CDR3: TGTGCCAGCAGCTTCGCCGTACAGGGGATCGGCAATCAGCCCCAGCATTTT.

Only a few counts were recorded for this clonotype. J is TRBJ1-2 and V is TRBV12-5, with TRBD1 matching 7 bases. Germline values: CDR1 LGHNT, CDR2 FRNRAP. The CDR3 loop spans 15 amino acids. After removal of 4 bases from V and 0 bases from J, the junction contained 5 bases not matched to a gene. CDR3 loop: CASGYADRANYGYTF. The CDR3 DNA reads TGTGCTAGTGGTTATGCCGACAGGGCTAACTATGGCTACACCTTC.

The chain uses TRBV20-1 and TRBJ2-3; D may be TRBD2 (6 bases). Germline V gene lookup returns CDR1 DFQATT and CDR2 SNEGSKA (reference sequence). The CDR3 has 16 residues. Deletions cut 0 bases from V and 0 bases from J, with 13 bases between. The chain's CDR3 is CSARDGSRDSTDTQYF. The DNA for the CDR3 is TGCAGTGCTAGAGATGGATCGCGGGACAGCACAGATACGCAGTATTTT.

J is TRBJ1-1 and V is TRBV7-2; TRBD1 is a possible D gene (6 bases). CDR3 size: 16 residues. The V end was cut by 1 base, the J end by 1 base, with 13 bases between. The germline V gene encodes CDR1 SGHTA and CDR2 FQGNSA. The CDR3 DNA sequence: TGTGCCAGCAGCTTAGTTATACAGGGCCCGAACACTGAAGCTTTCTTT. It codes for CASSLVIQGPNTEAFF.

This clonotype was seen ten or more times. The chain links TRBV11-2 to TRBJ2-5, with 7 bases identical to TRBD2. J gave up 3 bases and V 7 bases, and 11 bases lay outside the gene matches. The CDR3 loop spans 15 amino acids. The germline V gene encodes CDR1 SGHAT and CDR2 FQNNGV. CDR3 amino acids: CASTPSSGEKETQYF. In DNA, the CDR3 is TGTGCCAGCACCCCCTCGAGCGGGGAGAAAGAGACCCAGTACTTC.

This clonotype was seen ten or more times. V is TRBV7-2 and J is TRBJ1-6, with 7 bases aligning to TRBD1. V trimming: 5 bases; J trimming: 0 bases; junction bases outside the gene matches: 10. Germline CDR1 and CDR2: SGHTA and FQGNSA. CDR3 length: 18 amino acids. The CDR3 here is CASSPRGQGSSYNSPLHF. The CDR3 nucleotides are TGTGCCAGCAGCCCGAGGGGGCAGGGAAGCTCCTATAATTCACCCCTCCACTTT.

This clonotype was recorded many times. This rearrangement joins TRBV20-1 to TRBJ1-5, with 8 bases fitting TRBD1. V lost 3 bases to trimming and J lost 0 bases; unmatched junction nucleotides: 10. The germline V gene encodes CDR1 DFQATT and CDR2 SNEGSKA (reference sequence). This CDR3 contains 17 residues. CDR3 loop: CSARSQGAISSNQPQHF. CDR3 nucleotides: TGCAGTGCTAGGTCTCAGGGGGCTATTAGTAGCAATCAGCCCCAGCATTTT.

This clonotype was seen many times. The chain carries TRBV27 and TRBJ1-6; weak D call: TRBD1 (6 bases). This CDR3 comprises 13 residues. CDR1 MNHEY and CDR2 SMNVEV come from the germline V gene (reference sequence). V gave up 8 bases and J gave up 5 bases, with 10 bases separating them. The CDR3 here is CASSTGNNSPLHF. The CDR3 nucleotides are TGTGCCAGCTCTACAGGGAATAATTCACCCCTCCACTTT.

The rearrangement joins TRBV19 to TRBJ2-1, with 11 bases fitting TRBD2. V dropped 10 bases and J dropped 4; count of bases not matched to a gene: 18. The CDR3 is 18 residues long. The germline V gene has CDR1 LNHDA and CDR2 SQIVND (reference sequence). CDR3 DNA sequence: TGTGCCATCGGTGGGGACAGTTTTAGCGGGGGGGGATACAATGAGCAGTTCTTC. Residues: CAIGGDSFSGGGYNEQFF.

This clonotype came up many times. The chain joins TRBV7-2 to TRBJ2-1; D not resolved. Germline V gene lookup returns CDR1 SGHTA and CDR2 FQGNSA. The CDR3 loop spans 13 amino acids. Between the trimmed V and J ends, which lost 5 bases and 7 bases, there was a span of 12 bases. The CDR3 loop reads CASSPPMVNEQFF. As DNA, the CDR3 is TGTGCCAGCAGCCCCCCAATGGTTAATGAGCAGTTCTTC.

V is TRBV2 and J is TRBJ1-6, with 7 nucleotides matching TRBD1. The CDR3 extends over 14 amino acids. V shed 5 bases, J shed 9 bases, and the junction held 7 bases outside the gene matches. CDR1 is SNHLY, CDR2 FYNNEI, per germline. CDR3 in DNA: TGTGCCAGCAGTACCGACAGGGCGGCTTCACCCCTCCACTTT. This codes for CASSTDRAASPLHF.

This clonotype was detected ten times or more. The V gene is TRBV6-2 or TRBV6-3, the J gene TRBJ1-5; TRBD1 might be the D (5 bases). The CDR3 consists of 15 residues. In germline, CDR1 is MNHEY, CDR2 SVGEGT. V was pared by 2 bases and J by 1 base, with 9 bases between. CDR3 protein: CASSYAGRSNQPQHF. CDR3 bases: TGTGCCAGCAGTTACGCAGGGAGAAGCAATCAGCCCCAGCATTTT.

This clonotype was seen many times. V and J are TRBV20-1 and TRBJ2-7, with a weak D call TRBD2 (5 bases). The length of the CDR3 is 13 residues. CDR1 DFQATT and CDR2 SNEGSKA come from the germline V gene (reference sequence). CDR3 nucleotides: TGCGGGGTGGGGATAGCGAGGTCCTACGAGCAGTACTTC. Translated: CGVGIARSYEQYF.

To note about this clonotype: One junction end disagrees with the germline gene, perhaps due to a read error. The rearrangement links TRBV5-1 to TRBJ2-5, with D possibly being TRBD1 (6 bases). The CDR3 length is 16 residues. Germline V gene lookup returns CDR1 SGHRS and CDR2 YFSETQ. In nucleotides, the CDR3 is TGCGCCAGCAGCTCTCTGCTTATACAGGGCCGAGAGACCCAGTGCTTC. Translation: CASSSLLIQGRETQCF.